The 28 T cell receptor beta chains below come from one sample, sequenced in a study of shared clonotypes between healthy human individuals. Generated by immunoSEQ multiplex PCR, the TCRdb table keeps only in-frame clones and is missing some. Among approximately 1,000,000 clones listed, about 72% were seen once. The sequenced sample was memory CD4+ T cells from PBMCs. Subset given: CD45RA-negative fraction. The receptors originated from a man aged 18 to 35 in good health. Some clones in this sample may be carry-over from other donors' samples.

This clone was counted once. The chain recombines TRBV14 with TRBJ2-4; no firm D call. Germline V gives CDR1 SGHDN, CDR2 FVKESK. The CDR3 spans 13 residues. V shed 0 bases and J shed 8 bases, with 8 bases lying between them. Here the CDR3 DNA reads TGTGCCAGCAGCCAAGAACATAGACACATTCAGTACTTC. Amino acids: CASSQEHRHIQYF.

There are many counts of this clone. The rearrangement uses TRBV11-1 and TRBJ2-7; perhaps TRBD2 as D (6 bases). The V gene's germline CDR1 is SGHAT and CDR2 FQDESV (reference sequence). The CDR3 runs to 14 residues. Trimming took 2 bases from V and 0 from J, leaving 8 bases between them. CDR3 DNA sequence: TGTGCCAGCAGCTTATACGGGAGCTCCTACGAGCAGTACTTC. It translates to CASSLYGSSYEQYF. Supplemented by reference TRBV11-1 and TRBJ2-7, the full variable domain reads EAEVAQSPRYKITEKSQAVAFWCDPISGHATLYWYRQILGQGPELLVQFQDESVVDDSQLPKDRFSAERLKGVDSTLKIQPAELGDSAMYLCASSLYGSSYEQYFGPGTRLTVT.

The rearrangement uses TRBV6-5 and TRBJ2-7; D remains unclear. The germline V and J ends were trimmed by 2 bases and 0 bases, with 11 bases remaining between them. Per the germline V gene, CDR1 is MNHEY and CDR2 is SVGAGI. This CDR3 region has 15 residues. The CDR3 DNA reads as TGTGCCAGCAGTTACACATCCTCCCTCTCCTACGAGCAGTACTTC. Translation: CASSYTSSLSYEQYF.

As for this clone: Different DNA sequences within this sample yield the same CDR3. The gene calls are TRBV2 and TRBJ1-5; no clear D. The ends were cut back, 6 bases at V and 1 base at J, with 7 bases in the middle. Per the germline V gene, CDR1 is SNHLY and CDR2 is FYNNEI. CDR3 length: 13 amino acids. The CDR3 DNA follows: TGTGCCAGCAGAGCTGGGAGCAATCAGCCCCAGCATTTT. Its protein product is CASRAGSNQPQHF. The whole variable domain, remainder taken from reference TRBV2 and TRBJ1-5, is EPEVTQTPSHQVTQMGQEVILRCVPISNHLYFYWYRQILGQKVEFLVSFYNNEISEKSEIFDDQFSVERPDGSNFTLKIRSTKLEDSAMYFCASRAGSNQPQHFGDGTRLSIL.

This clone was seen a single time. CDR3 protein: CASSSPVNTGELFF. The CDR3 DNA follows: TGTGCCAGCAGCTCCCCAGTGAACACCGGGGAGCTGTTTTTT. The chain couples TRBV7-6 to TRBJ2-2; unclear D gene. CDR1 is SGHVS, CDR2 FNYEAQ, per germline. The V gene lost 4 bases and the J gene lost 1 base, with 7 bases spanning the gap. The CDR3 sequence is 14 residues long.

The V and J genes are TRBV7-3 and TRBJ2-1, with 8 bases lining up with TRBD2. The CDR3 covers 15 residues. Losses at the gene ends were 4 bases for V and 9 bases for J; bases not matched to a gene: 11. The germline CDR1 and CDR2 sequences are SGHTA and FQGTGA. The CDR3 is CASSSQAGELGEQFF. The DNA of the CDR3 is TGTGCCAGCAGCTCCCAAGCGGGAGAGCTCGGTGAGCAGTTCTTC.

The chain recombines TRBV2 with TRBJ2-7; maybe TRBD1 (5 bases). With 3 bases removed from V and 1 base from J, the gap between germline ends came to 10 bases. Germline lookup yields CDR1 SNHLY and CDR2 FYNNEI. The CDR3 runs to 14 residues. DNA of the CDR3: TGTGCCAGCAGTGAGCAGGGTCTATCCTACGAGCAGTACTTC. Residues: CASSEQGLSYEQYF.

J is TRBJ2-4 and V is TRBV6-6; 7 bases align to TRBD1. V shed 7 bases, J shed 15 bases, and the junction held 21 bases outside the gene matches. This CDR3 has 15 amino acids. Germline V gene sequence: CDR1 MNHNY, CDR2 SVGAGI (reference sequence). CDR3 amino acids: CASTRGRQGDGPGYF. The CDR3, as DNA: TGTGCCAGCACCCGAGGGCGGCAGGGGGACGGTCCAGGGTACTTC.

The chain links TRBV5-4 to TRBJ2-7; 10 nucleotides match TRBD2. Trimming cost V 4 bases and J 6 bases; bases outside gene matches: 7. Germline V CDR1 and CDR2: SGHNT, YYREEE (reference sequence). CDR3 length: 14 amino acids. CDR3 region: CASSPLAGDAEQYF. CDR3 coding DNA: TGTGCCAGCAGCCCGCTAGCGGGAGACGCCGAGCAGTACTTC.

The chain has TRBV29-1 and TRBJ2-1, with 11 bases lining up with TRBD2. Germline V gives CDR1 SQVTM, CDR2 ANQGSEA. Unmatched junction bases numbered 17, after V lost 7 bases and J lost 0 bases. There are 19 residues in the CDR3. Here the CDR3 reads CSALPLPGLAESSYNEQFF. The CDR3 DNA sequence: TGCAGCGCCCTACCACTACCGGGACTAGCGGAGAGCTCCTACAATGAGCAGTTCTTC.

The rearrangement joins TRBV2 to TRBJ2-3; D gene ambiguous. Trimming cost V 7 bases and J 0 bases, with 20 bases left between them. The germline V gene encodes CDR1 SNHLY and CDR2 FYNNEI. The CDR3 loop spans 17 amino acids. CDR3 DNA sequence: TGTGCCAGCAAGGCAGAAATGCTTCTGACTAGCACAGATACGCAGTATTTT. Translating it yields CASKAEMLLTSTDTQYF.

The genes are TRBV7-9 and TRBJ2-2, with 13 bases lining up with TRBD2. V trimming: 5 bases; J trimming: 6 bases; junction bases outside the gene matches: 9. The CDR3 extends over 17 amino acids. Germline V lookup: CDR1 SEHNR, CDR2 FQNEAQ (reference sequence). CDR3 protein: CASSRDWTSGSSGELFF. CDR3 nucleotides: TGTGCCAGCAGCCGCGATTGGACTAGCGGGAGTTCCGGGGAGCTGTTTTTT.

The chain joins TRBV7-2 to TRBJ2-3; D call uncertain. This CDR3 comprises 12 residues. V was trimmed by 8 bases and J by 2 bases, leaving 8 bases between them. Germline V lookup: CDR1 SGHTA, CDR2 FQGNSA. The CDR3 DNA is TGTGCCAGCGCCCCCAACACAGATACGCAGTATTTT. It translates to CASAPNTDTQYF.

This clone was seen more than once but under ten times. This chain links TRBV6-4 with TRBJ1-1; TRBD1 matches 11 bases. CDR3 length: 13 amino acids. Trimming took 6 bases from V and 8 from J; bases not matched to a gene: 5. Germline lookup yields CDR1 MRHNA and CDR2 SNTAGT. Here the CDR3 reads CASSIGTGGEAFF. For the CDR3, the DNA is TGTGCCAGCAGCATAGGGACAGGGGGAGAAGCTTTCTTT.

This chain connects TRBV6-5 to TRBJ2-5; D not certain. CDR1 and CDR2 from the germline V gene are MNHEY and SVGAGI. Trimming took 3 bases from V and 0 from J, leaving 8 bases between them. The CDR3 is made up of 14 amino acids. The CDR3 region is CASSYHSYQETQYF. In DNA form, the CDR3 reads TGTGCCAGCAGTTATCACAGTTACCAAGAGACCCAGTACTTC.

The rearrangement joins TRBV30 to TRBJ2-3; a possible D gene is TRBD2 (6 bases). This CDR3 region has 13 residues. The V gene lost 4 bases and the J gene lost 1 base, with 9 bases spanning the gap. CDR1 is GTSNPN and CDR2 is SVGIG in the germline V gene (reference sequence). The CDR3 here is CAWTASGTDTQYF. The DNA for the CDR3 is TGTGCCTGGACCGCTAGCGGCACAGATACGCAGTATTTT.

This rearrangement joins TRBV4-1 to TRBJ1-4, with D unresolved. This CDR3 has 12 amino acids. V lost 4 bases and J 5 bases, leaving 5 bases between the germline ends. Germline lookup yields CDR1 MGHRA and CDR2 YSYEKL. The CDR3 spells CASSPGNEKLFF. The CDR3 region has the DNA TGCGCCAGCAGCCCCGGCAATGAAAAACTGTTTTTT.

The chain employs TRBV6-6 and TRBJ1-2; D uncertain. In germline, CDR1 is MNHNY, CDR2 SVGAGI (reference sequence). The CDR3 length is 13 residues. V was shortened by 4 bases and J by 0 bases, with 6 bases between the two germline ends. This CDR3 is CASSFLANYGYTF. CDR3 DNA: TGTGCCAGCAGTTTCCTAGCTAACTATGGCTACACCTTC.

The V gene is TRBV7-9, the J gene TRBJ1-4; D is ambiguous. The CDR3 spans 15 residues. The V and J ends lost 1 base and 4 bases respectively, with 10 bases between them. Germline CDR1 reads SEHNR; CDR2 reads FQNEAQ (reference sequence). The CDR3 region is CASSLGTAVNEKLFF. The CDR3, as DNA: TGTGCCAGCAGCTTAGGAACGGCAGTTAATGAAAAACTGTTTTTT.

The rearrangement links TRBV28 to TRBJ1-1; tentatively, D is TRBD1 (6 bases). CDR1 is MDHEN, CDR2 SYDVKM, per germline. The CDR3 is 14 amino acids. V dropped 2 bases and J dropped 10 bases, with 17 bases sitting between them. The CDR3 protein is CASSLASLRGVAFF. For the CDR3, the DNA is TGTGCCAGCAGTTTAGCAAGCCTGAGGGGGGTAGCTTTCTTT. Filled out from reference TRBV28 and TRBJ1-1, the complete variable domain reads DVKVTQSSRYLVKRTGEKVFLECVQDMDHENMFWYRQDPGLGLRLIYFSYDVKMKEKGDIPEGYSVSREKKERFSLILESASTNQTSMYLCASSLASLRGVAFFGQGTRLTVV.

The table lists this clone with many counts. Other DNA sequences within the sample encode an identical CDR3. The chain carries TRBV30 and TRBJ2-7; D may match TRBD1 or TRBD2 (5 bases each). The CDR3 loop spans 13 amino acids. The V end was cut by 0 bases, the J end by 3 bases, with 9 bases between. Per the germline V gene, CDR1 is GTSNPN and CDR2 is SVGIG (reference sequence). Here the CDR3 reads CAWSVLGDYEQYF. The CDR3 DNA reads as TGTGCCTGGAGTGTACTGGGGGACTACGAGCAGTACTTC. The variable domain in full, with the rest retrieved from reference TRBV30 and TRBJ2-7, is SQTIHQWPATLVQPVGSPLSLECTVEGTSNPNLYWYRQAAGRGLQLLFYSVGIGQISSEVPQNLSASRPQDRQFILSSKKLLLSDSGFYLCAWSVLGDYEQYFGPGTRLTVT.

The V call is TRBV19, the J call TRBJ2-1, with D uncertain. The germline CDR1 and CDR2 sequences are LNHDA and SQIVND (reference sequence). V was trimmed by 6 bases and J by 4 bases, leaving 16 bases between them. The CDR3 spans 15 residues. The CDR3 here is CASRENVGRYNEQFF. The DNA for the CDR3 is TGTGCCAGTAGGGAGAATGTGGGTAGGTACAATGAGCAGTTCTTC.

This rearrangement joins TRBV28 to TRBJ2-7; TRBD2 is a possible D gene (7 bases). CDR1 is MDHEN, CDR2 SYDVKM, per germline. The CDR3 has 13 residues. The germline V and J ends were trimmed by 6 bases and 2 bases, with 11 bases remaining between them. The CDR3 protein is CASSGGQPYEQYF. DNA for the CDR3: TGTGCCAGCAGCGGGGGGCAGCCCTACGAGCAGTACTTC. Full variable domain (rest looked up from reference TRBV28 and TRBJ2-7): DVKVTQSSRYLVKRTGEKVFLECVQDMDHENMFWYRQDPGLGLRLIYFSYDVKMKEKGDIPEGYSVSREKKERFSLILESASTNQTSMYLCASSGGQPYEQYFGPGTRLTVT.

The chain joins TRBV5-8 to TRBJ1-5; D possibly corresponds to TRBD1 (5 bases). Deletions cut 2 bases from V and 6 bases from J, with 9 bases between. Germline V lookup: CDR1 SGHTS, CDR2 YDEGEE. The CDR3 consists of 13 residues. CDR3 sequence (DNA): TGTGCCAGCAGCTTACAGGCCTTTCAGCCCCAGCATTTT. Amino acid sequence: CASSLQAFQPQHF.

This sequence joins TRBV7-9 and TRBJ1-3; the D is unclear. Between the trimmed V and J ends, which lost 3 bases and 4 bases, there was a span of 7 bases. CDR1 SEHNR and CDR2 FQNEAQ come from the germline V gene (reference sequence). The CDR3 is made up of 13 amino acids. This CDR3 is CASSLRLGNTIYF. For the CDR3, the DNA is TGTGCCAGCAGCTTGAGACTGGGAAACACCATATATTTT.

The J gene is TRBJ2-3, the V gene TRBV11-2, with D perhaps matching TRBD2 (6 bases). Trimming pared 1 base from V and 6 bases from J, leaving 14 bases between. There are 15 residues in the CDR3. In germline, CDR1 is SGHAT, CDR2 FQNNGV. The CDR3 reads CASSLGQAGRDTQYF. CDR3 DNA: TGTGCCAGCAGCTTAGGTCAGGCGGGGAGGGATACGCAGTATTTT.

The V and J genes are TRBV15 and TRBJ2-7, with 7 bases fitting TRBD1. The V and J ends lost 0 bases and 4 bases, in that order; junction bases with no gene match: 9. CDR1 is LNHNV and CDR2 is YYDKDF in the germline V gene (reference sequence). The CDR3 spans 16 residues. For the CDR3, the DNA is TGTGCCACCAGCAGAGATCGGACAGGTGAACGATACGAGCAGTACTTC. This sequence encodes CATSRDRTGERYEQYF. Full variable domain (remainder filled in from reference TRBV15 and TRBJ2-7): DAMVIQNPRYQVTQFGKPVTLSCSQTLNHNVMYWYQQKSSQAPKLLFHYYDKDFNNEADTPDNFQSRRPNTSFCFLDIRSPGLGDTAMYLCATSRDRTGERYEQYFGPGTRLTVT.

This clone has ten or more counts. The sample has other DNA sequences that encode this CDR3 too. CDR3 sequence (DNA): TGTGCCAGCTCACCACGAGGCCAAGAGACCCAGTACTTC. It codes for CASSPRGQETQYF. The chain combines TRBV18 with TRBJ2-5; D gene uncertain. Germline CDR1 is KGHSH and CDR2 is LQKENI. The V and J ends lost 1 base and 1 base respectively, with 4 bases between them. The CDR3 covers 13 residues.